The clone carrying this T cell receptor beta chain was observed many times. Its antigen is not identified. The sample belongs to a study of regulatory T cells in long-lasting Graves disease. The study's findings and limits: Patients with persistent disease shared some 3,000 public clonotypes, outpacing the roughly 1,000 shared by new patients.

The time point is: newly diagnosed GD, antithyroid drugs for less than 3 months. There was RNA extracted from PBMCs, and the TCR library was made from it. Arm-PCR of CDR3 regions and iRepertoire HTBI primers were used to build TCR beta libraries. TCRdb reprocessed the multiplex PCR reads with MiXCR, giving one entry per CDR3 protein. Among 510,000 or so distinct CDR3 sequences listed, around 12% were seen once. The CDR3 runs 15 residues. Per germline, CDR1 KGHDR and CDR2 SFDVKD. V gave up 4 bases and J gave up 7 bases, with 18 bases separating them. Another study also made use of these data, one on T cells in Graves' hyperthyroidism and ophthalmopathy.

The chain recombines TRBV24-1 with TRBJ1-2; possible D gene TRBD1, 6 bases. Specimen: peripheral blood mononuclear cells (PBMCs), collected at new diagnosis, from a patient treated with antithyroid drugs. This sequence originates from a woman aged 25 to 39 with Graves disease. The CDR3 loop reads CATSDPTGGALGYTF. CDR3 in DNA: TGTGCCACCAGTGACCCGACGGGGGGGGCCCTTGGCTACACCTTC.